The 16 T cell receptor beta chains presented below share a single source sample, sequenced in a study of blood T cell repertoires in COVID-19. Data came from immunoSEQ multiplex PCR; TCRdb stores just in-frame clones and leaves some out. The sample lists 180,000 or so clones; 65% to 90% were seen once. Specimen: peripheral blood. All receptors derive from a man aged 60 to 69 with acute or convalescent COVID-19.

The genes are TRBV28 and TRBJ2-7; 7 bases align to TRBD1. CDR3 length: 13 residues. The germline CDR1 and CDR2 sequences are MDHEN and SYDVKM. V lost 10 bases to trimming and J lost 3 bases; unmatched junction nucleotides: 9. As DNA, the CDR3 is TGTGCCACCTACGGGACAGACCTCTACGAGCAGTACTTC. It encodes CATYGTDLYEQYF. The full variable domain, completed using reference TRBV28 and TRBJ2-7, is DVKVTQSSRYLVKRTGEKVFLECVQDMDHENMFWYRQDPGLGLRLIYFSYDVKMKEKGDIPEGYSVSREKKERFSLILESASTNQTSMYLCATYGTDLYEQYFGPGTRLTVT.

The chain combines TRBV9 with TRBJ2-3; TRBD2 agrees at 9 bases. The CDR3 consists of 17 residues. V lost 0 bases to trimming and J lost 5 bases; unmatched junction nucleotides: 10. Germline V gene lookup returns CDR1 SGDLS and CDR2 YYNGEE. CDR3 DNA sequence: TGTGCCAGCAGCGTAGGGAGCGGGAGGCCTCCGGGAGATACGCAGTATTTT. This translates into CASSVGSGRPPGDTQYF. Using reference TRBV9 and TRBJ2-3 for the parts outside the CDR3, the full variable domain is DSGVTQTPKHLITATGQRVTLRCSPRSGDLSVYWYQQSLDQGLQFLIQYYNGEERAKGNILERFSAQQFPDLHSELNLSSLELGDSALYFCASSVGSGRPPGDTQYFGPGTRLTVL.

J is TRBJ1-4 and V is TRBV18; 7 bases are shared with TRBD1. V shed 5 bases, J shed 0 bases, and the junction held 3 bases outside the gene matches. CDR1 and CDR2 from the germline V gene are KGHSH and LQKENI. This CDR3 region has 15 residues. CDR3 sequence reads: CASSGTDSTNEKLFF. The CDR3 region has the DNA TGTGCCAGCTCAGGGACAGACTCAACTAATGAAAAACTGTTTTTT.

This rearrangement joins TRBV7-2 to TRBJ1-2; weak D call: TRBD1 (5 bases). There are 14 residues in the CDR3. CDR1 SGHTA and CDR2 FQGNSA come from the germline V gene. Trimming took 1 base from V and 10 from J, leaving 16 bases between them. The CDR3 DNA is TGTGCCAGCAGCTTAGTTGGTCCGGGGGAACACTACACCTTC. Amino acids: CASSLVGPGEHYTF.

The chain joins TRBV4-1 to TRBJ1-6, with D tentatively TRBD1 (5 bases). This CDR3 is built from 16 residues. The germline V and J ends were trimmed by 4 bases and 9 bases, with 19 bases remaining between them. Per germline, CDR1 MGHRA and CDR2 YSYEKL. The CDR3 DNA reads TGCGCCAGCAGCCCCCCTTTTAAGCAGGGCGGTTCACCCCTCCACTTT. This gives the protein CASSPPFKQGGSPLHF.

The chain combines TRBV28 with TRBJ2-4, with D tentatively TRBD2 (6 bases). Germline V gene data show CDR1 as MDHEN and CDR2 as SYDVKM. The CDR3 is made up of 14 amino acids. With 1 base removed from V and 9 bases from J, the gap between germline ends came to 13 bases. CDR3 region: CASSLFGGRGIQYF. The CDR3 region has the DNA TGTGCCAGCAGTTTATTCGGAGGGCGGGGCATTCAGTACTTC.

The chain has TRBV1 and TRBJ2-5; the table calls TRBD2, which could not be checked here. TRBV1 is a known pseudogene. The CDR3 spans 19 residues. CDR3 protein: CTSSQDIGLADSYQETQYF. The CDR3, as DNA: TGCACCAGCAGCCAAGATATCGGACTAGCGGACTCGTACCAAGAGACCCAGTACTTC.

This rearrangement joins TRBV25-1 to TRBJ2-5, with no clear D. Trimming removed 6 bases at V and 1 base at J, with 12 bases between. This CDR3 contains 14 residues. Germline V CDR1 and CDR2: MGHDK, SYGVNS. This CDR3 reads CASRVRGGQETQYF. The CDR3 DNA sequence: TGTGCCAGCAGAGTTAGAGGCGGCCAAGAGACCCAGTACTTC.

Only one count was recorded for this clone. The genes are TRBV30 and TRBJ1-6, with 10 positions matching TRBD1. This CDR3 comprises 14 residues. The J segment lost 9 bases and the V segment lost 6 bases, leaving 8 bases of the junction unmatched. CDR1 is GTSNPN, CDR2 SVGIG, per germline (reference sequence). The CDR3 DNA follows: TGTGCCTGTAGTAGGGGACAGGGGTTTTCACCCCTCCACTTT. It codes for CACSRGQGFSPLHF.

This rearrangement joins TRBV4-1 to TRBJ2-7; 7 bases map to TRBD1. Trimming took 1 base from V and 3 from J; bases not matched to a gene: 6. CDR1 and CDR2 (germline): MGHRA, YSYEKL. The CDR3 totals 15 residues. The CDR3 DNA reads TGCGCCAGCAGCCAAGGAGGCAGGGGGAACTACGAGCAGTACTTC. It translates to CASSQGGRGNYEQYF.

V gene TRBV24-1 combines with J gene TRBJ2-1; D is possibly TRBD2 (5 bases). Looked up from germline, CDR1 is KGHDR and CDR2 is SFDVKD. The CDR3 contains 16 residues. The germline V and J ends were trimmed by 4 bases and 7 bases, with 19 bases remaining between them. CDR3 loop: CATSDAGLIRPNEQFF. The CDR3 DNA reads as TGTGCCACCAGTGACGCGGGCCTTATTAGGCCTAATGAGCAGTTCTTC.

This chain joins TRBV18 and TRBJ1-1, with D maybe TRBD1 (6 bases). The CDR3 contains 15 residues. Trimming took 2 bases from V and 0 from J, leaving 10 bases between them. The germline V gene encodes CDR1 KGHSH and CDR2 LQKENI. The CDR3 region has the DNA TGTGCCAGCTCACCAGCTGGACAGATGAACACTGAAGCTTTCTTT. This codes for CASSPAGQMNTEAFF. Drawing the rest from reference TRBV18 and TRBJ1-1, the complete variable domain is NAGVMQNPRHLVRRRGQEARLRCSPMKGHSHVYWYRQLPEEGLKFMVYLQKENIIDESGMPKERFSAEFPKEGPSILRIQQVVRGDSAAYFCASSPAGQMNTEAFFGQGTRLTVV.

This sequence joins TRBV29-1 and TRBJ2-3; weak D call: TRBD1 (7 bases). Germline CDR1 reads SQVTM; CDR2 reads ANQGSEA. The CDR3 totals 14 residues. V lost 5 bases and J 7 bases, leaving 19 bases between the germline ends. The CDR3 sequence is CSVNDRAGTNTQYF. The DNA for the CDR3 is TGCAGCGTTAACGACAGGGCGGGGACGAATACGCAGTATTTT.

Comments on this clone: A much more abundant neighbour one base away suggests this may be a read error. This chain joins TRBV14 and TRBJ1-2; maybe TRBD1 (6 bases). The CDR3 is made up of 15 amino acids. Germline assignment: CDR1 SGHDN and CDR2 FVKESK. V gave up 1 base and J gave up 2 bases, with 11 bases separating them. The CDR3 bases are TGTGCCAGCAGCCAAGTAACAGGGTGGAACTATGGCTACACCTTC. This gives the protein CASSQVTGWNYGYTF.

CDR3 sequence: CASSSTGLAGEQYF. As DNA, the CDR3 is TGTGCCAGCAGTTCCACGGGACTAGCGGGCGAGCAGTACTTC. The V call is TRBV6-2 or TRBV6-3, the J call TRBJ2-7; TRBD2 agrees at 12 bases. Germline V gives CDR1 MNHEY, CDR2 SVGEGT. This CDR3 comprises 14 residues. The junction had 4 bases not matched to a gene; V was cut back by 4 bases and J by 6 bases.

This chain uses TRBV5-4 with TRBJ1-1, with 8 bases that match TRBD1. Germline V gives CDR1 SGHNT, CDR2 YYREEE (reference sequence). V trimming: 7 bases; J trimming: 2 bases; junction bases outside the gene matches: 10. The CDR3 is made up of 15 amino acids. This CDR3 is CASWLGQDPNTEAFF. In nucleotides, the CDR3 is TGTGCCAGCTGGCTGGGACAGGACCCAAACACTGAAGCTTTCTTT.